The entry below describes one TCR beta chain. Its matching antigen is unknown. The germline gives CDR1 LGHNA, CDR2 YNFKEQ. V lost 0 bases, J lost 4 bases, and 13 bases lay in between. CDR3 length: 16 residues. As originally analysed: There were a median of approximately 100,000 TCRs per sample, with a range from roughly 23,224 to 690,600. TCRdb reanalysed the RACE reads using MiXCR and keeps one entry per CDR3 protein. In this record, the V and J calls reflect TCRdb's handling and not the investigators' own analysis. The table has roughly 200,000 distinct CDR3 sequences, about 25% seen once. The data were obtained in a study of human T cells and chemical hapten exposure. At the level of the study: Skin on the upper inner arm, around 2 cm by around 2 cm in size, was sensitized with 2% DPC.

Time point defined: patch test 3, about 24 weeks after DPC sensitization. The treatment denotes: therapeutic diphenylcyclopropenone sensitization with weekly scalp DPC. Study results and caveats: Alopecia affected the donors, so their immune response may differ from healthy people's.

The sample was whole blood, taken in connection with sensitization to the hapten diphenylcyclopropenone (DPC). This chain links TRBV4-2 with TRBJ2-1, with TRBD2 as a possible D gene (6 bases). This clonotype originated in a woman aged 40 to 50 with alopecia areata. Some clones in this sample may be carry-over from other donors' samples. CDR3 residues: CASSQEGRRGYNEQFF. CDR3 nucleotide sequence: TGTGCCAGCAGCCAAGAGGGGCGGAGGGGTTACAATGAGCAGTTCTTC.